A single sample is the source of the 11 T cell receptor beta chains below, sequenced in a study of technical replicates of blood from several donors. Assay: immunoSEQ multiplex PCR; the TCRdb copy retains only in-frame clones and omits some. In the table there are tens of thousands of clones, nearly 95% of which are singletons. Sequencing was carried out using T cells isolated from PBMCs. These TCRs come from a human donor in good health.

The rearrangement joins TRBV7-7 to TRBJ2-5; 8 positions agree with TRBD1. The CDR3 contains 13 residues. Germline CDR1 is SSHAT and CDR2 is FNYEAQ (reference sequence). CDR3 DNA sequence: TGTGCTAGCGAGGCCAGGACAGGGGAGACCCAGTACTTC. Translation gives CASEARTGETQYF.

This clone was seen once. V gene TRBV9 combines with J gene TRBJ2-2; D is ambiguous. Trimming removed 0 bases at V and 1 base at J, with 7 bases between. Looked up from germline, CDR1 is SGDLS and CDR2 is YYNGEE. The CDR3 consists of 15 residues. DNA for the CDR3: TGTGCCAGCAGCGTAGGCGGCATGAACACCGGGGAGCTGTTTTTT. Its translation: CASSVGGMNTGELFF.

This clone was found a few times. The chain links TRBV29-1 to TRBJ1-1; D is perhaps TRBD1 (6 bases). The V end was cut by 2 bases, the J end by 3 bases, with 10 bases between. The CDR3 spans 13 residues. The germline gives CDR1 SQVTM, CDR2 ANQGSEA. The CDR3: CSVEPYRDTEAFF. CDR3 DNA: TGCAGCGTTGAACCTTACAGGGACACTGAAGCTTTCTTT.

CDR3 sequence reads: CASSSMGQGYEQYF. Here the CDR3 DNA reads TGTGCCAGTAGTTCGATGGGACAGGGCTACGAGCAGTACTTC. The chain links TRBV19 to TRBJ2-7, with 9 positions matching TRBD1. With V trimmed by 5 bases and J by 3 bases, 5 bases remained unmatched. The CDR3 runs 14 residues. Germline loops: CDR1 LNHDA, CDR2 SQIVND (reference sequence). The whole variable domain, filled in from reference TRBV19 and TRBJ2-7, reads DGGITQSPKYLFRKEGQNVTLSCEQNLNHDAMYWYRQDPGQGLRLIYYSQIVNDFQKGDIAEGYSVSREKKESFPLTVTSAQKNPTAFYLCASSSMGQGYEQYFGPGTRLTVT.

This chain uses TRBV4-3 with TRBJ2-7; D is perhaps TRBD1 (5 bases). The CDR3 is 15 residues long. V lost 1 base and J lost 2, with 12 bases in between. The V gene's germline CDR1 is LGHNA and CDR2 YSLEER. The CDR3 loop is CASSQVRDSAYEQYF. In DNA form, the CDR3 reads TGCGCCAGCAGCCAAGTGCGAGACAGTGCCTACGAGCAGTACTTC.

Here the CDR3 reads CASSPVPGTSGSTDTQYF. CDR3 DNA: TGCGCCAGCAGCCCAGTACCGGGGACTAGCGGGAGCACAGATACGCAGTATTTT. This rearrangement joins TRBV4-1 to TRBJ2-3; 12 bases fit TRBD2. The CDR3 is 18 residues long. Germline-derived CDR1 and CDR2 are MGHRA and YSYEKL. J gave up 0 bases and V 4 bases, and 8 bases lay outside the gene matches.

The chain has TRBV7-2 and TRBJ2-7, with D uncertain. Per germline, CDR1 SGHTA and CDR2 FQGNSA. With 1 base removed from V and 5 bases from J, the gap between germline ends came to 3 bases. This CDR3 region has 11 residues. The CDR3 is CASSLVNEQYF. CDR3 in DNA: TGTGCCAGCAGCTTAGTTAACGAGCAGTACTTC.

The count of this clone is one. Within the sample, other DNA sequences also encode this same CDR3. This rearrangement joins TRBV18 to TRBJ2-7, with 11 bases matching TRBD1. The trim removed 2 bases at V and 4 bases at J, leaving 1 base unmatched. Per the germline V gene, CDR1 is KGHSH and CDR2 is LQKENI. CDR3 length equals 14 residues. The CDR3 nucleotides are TGTGCCAGCTCACCAGGACAGGGGGCATACGAGCAGTACTTC. It is translated as CASSPGQGAYEQYF.

Only one count was recorded for this clone. This chain uses TRBV21-1 with TRBJ1-1. TRBV21-1 is recorded as a pseudogene. The CDR3 length is 16 residues. The CDR3 here is CASSKARRPMNTEAFF. CDR3 bases: TGTGCCAGCAGCAAAGCAAGGAGACCCATGAACACTGAAGCTTTCTTT.

This chain connects TRBV2 to TRBJ2-2, with 8 bases fitting TRBD1. Germline values: CDR1 SNHLY, CDR2 FYNNEI. This CDR3 is 14 amino acids long. With V trimmed by 5 bases and J by 8 bases, 7 bases remained unmatched. The CDR3 sequence is CASSLDRALGELFF. The CDR3 bases are TGTGCCAGCAGTCTGGACAGGGCTTTAGGGGAGCTGTTTTTT. The full variable domain, in which reference TRBV2 and TRBJ2-2 provide the parts outside the CDR3, is EPEVTQTPSHQVTQMGQEVILRCVPISNHLYFYWYRQILGQKVEFLVSFYNNEISEKSEIFDDQFSVERPDGSNFTLKIRSTKLEDSAMYFCASSLDRALGELFFGEGSRLTVL.

The chain recombines TRBV2 with TRBJ2-7; D is possibly TRBD2 (7 bases). Trimming stripped 2 bases from V and 7 bases from J, with 18 bases between. This CDR3 is built from 15 residues. The germline V gene encodes CDR1 SNHLY and CDR2 FYNNEI. The CDR3 spells CASSERGEGSGEQYF. CDR3 nucleotides: TGTGCCAGCAGTGAAAGGGGGGAGGGCTCGGGTGAGCAGTACTTC.